This record looks at one T cell receptor (beta chain) sequence and its context. The read gets to within 3 residues of the CDR3 end, and the germline J gene fills in the rest. The entry originates in a study of T cells in women clearing cervical HPV infection. This CDR3 comprises 17 residues. Germline V gene sequence: CDR1 SGHRS, CDR2 YFSETQ. V gave up 5 bases and J gave up 1 base; unmatched junction bases: 10. Libraries were prepared by immunoSEQ multiplex PCR; TCRdb keeps only in-frame clonotypes and omits some of them. The sample spans tens of thousands of clones; the ten largest clones claim around 1.3%.

This chain uses TRBV5-1 with TRBJ2-4; the match to TRBD1 covers 9 bases. The clonotype comes from a woman aged 18 to 75 with a cervical HPV16 infection that either progressed to CIN3+ or cleared (not recorded which). Sequenced: blood buffy coat. The CDR3 spells CASRRSTQGAAKNIQYF. The covered CDR3 bases are TGCGCCAGCAGACGATCGACACAGGGGGCGGCCAAAAACATT.